One sample yielded the 31 T cell receptor beta chains listed below, sequenced in a study of cytomegalovirus exposure and HLA in healthy donors (dated 2017 in TCRdb). The library was built by means of the immunoSEQ multiplex PCR assay. A mixture of 60 forward primers for TCR Vbeta segments and 13 reverse primers for TCR Jbeta segments was used in the multiplex PCR. TCRdb limited this immuneACCESS table to in-frame rearrangements with V and J called. A share of clones is missing; checked studies link under half to unresolved V genes, and the rest is unexplained. In all, the sample holds roughly 79,000 clones, and around 74% of those were seen once. Roughly 6.2% of the sample belongs to the ten largest clones. Material for sequencing was PBMCs. Receptors originate from a woman aged 45-65 years in good health and CMV-seropositive.

This clone was counted between two and nine times. V is TRBV5-4 and J is TRBJ2-5; D gene uncertain. V was trimmed by 0 bases and J by 1 base, leaving 7 bases between them. CDR1 and CDR2 (germline): SGHNT, YYREEE (reference sequence). CDR3 length: 14 amino acids. CDR3 amino acids: CASSLDRGQETQYF. For the CDR3, the DNA is TGTGCCAGCAGCTTGGATCGCGGCCAAGAGACCCAGTACTTC.

This rearrangement joins TRBV4-2 to TRBJ2-2; D is unclear. V lost 1 base, J lost 7 bases, and 7 bases lay in between. This CDR3 comprises 13 residues. Germline values: CDR1 LGHNA, CDR2 YNFKEQ. The CDR3 coding sequence is TGTGCCAGCAGCCAAGTTACCGGCGGGGAGCTGTTTTTT. It yields the protein CASSQVTGGELFF.

Concerning this clone: The junction departs from germline at one end; a sequencing error may be responsible. The chain employs TRBV7-7 and TRBJ2-5; 8 bases agree with TRBD1. Per the germline V gene, CDR1 is SSHAT and CDR2 is FNYEAQ (reference sequence). The CDR3 is 13 amino acids. This chain's CDR3 is CASSTQGVGTQYF. In DNA, the CDR3 is TGTGCTAGCAGCACACAGGGGGTTGGGACCCAGTACTTC.

This clone showed up just a few times. The chain joins TRBV11-3 to TRBJ1-2, with 7 bases lining up with TRBD1. The CDR3 consists of 14 residues. Germline V CDR1 and CDR2: SGHNT, YENEEA. The J segment lost 2 bases and the V segment lost 3 bases, leaving 3 bases of the junction unmatched. CDR3 loop: CASSLRGRNYGYTF. CDR3 in DNA: TGTGCCAGCAGCTTGAGGGGGCGAAACTATGGCTACACCTTC. The whole variable domain, remainder taken from reference TRBV11-3 and TRBJ1-2, is EAGVVQSPRYKIIEKKQPVAFWCNPISGHNTLYWYLQNLGQGPELLIRYENEEAVDDSQLPKDRFSAERLKGVDSTLKIQPAELGDSAVYLCASSLRGRNYGYTFGSGTRLTVV.

V usage is TRBV7-8 and J usage is TRBJ2-1, with TRBD1 identical over 10 bases. This CDR3 has 15 amino acids. Germline CDR1 and CDR2: SGHVS and FQNEAQ. V lost 5 bases to trimming and J lost 8 bases; unmatched junction nucleotides: 9. CDR3 sequence (DNA): TGTGCCAGCAGCCAGGACAGGGGGATATTCGATGAGCAGTTCTTC. Its protein product is CASSQDRGIFDEQFF. The complete variable domain, with remaining parts taken from reference TRBV7-8 and TRBJ2-1, reads GAGVSQSPRYKVAKRGQDVALRCDPISGHVSLFWYQQALGQGPEFLTYFQNEAQLDKSGLPSDRFFAERPEGSVSTLKIQRTQQEDSAVYLCASSQDRGIFDEQFFGPGTRLTVL.

The gene calls are TRBV7-9 and TRBJ2-7; D is unclear. Germline-derived CDR1 and CDR2 are SEHNR and FQNEAQ (reference sequence). The CDR3 length is 14 residues. Trimming pared 2 bases from V and 1 base from J, leaving 9 bases between. The CDR3 protein is CASSLTGPSYEQYF. In nucleotides, the CDR3 is TGTGCCAGCAGCTTAACTGGGCCGTCCTACGAGCAGTACTTC.

The J gene is TRBJ2-5, the V gene TRBV29-1; 12 nucleotides line up with TRBD1. The DNA end is a closer match to TRBJ2-7, so the J assignment may be wrong. Per the germline V gene, CDR1 is SQVTM and CDR2 is ANQGSEA. CDR3 length: 13 residues. The CDR3 here is CSVSGTGGSEQYF. The CDR3 DNA reads TGCAGCGTCTCCGGGACAGGGGGCTCCGAGCAGTACTTC.

This sequence joins TRBV25-1 and TRBJ2-2, with D tentatively TRBD2 (5 bases). The CDR3 has 14 residues. Looked up from germline, CDR1 is MGHDK and CDR2 is SYGVNS. The V gene lost 0 bases and the J gene lost 6 bases, with 8 bases spanning the gap. The CDR3 sequence: CASSEYGVAGELFF. DNA for the CDR3: TGTGCCAGCAGTGAATACGGGGTGGCCGGGGAGCTGTTTTTT.

The V and J genes are TRBV9 and TRBJ2-3; perhaps TRBD2 as D (6 bases). The germline gives CDR1 SGDLS, CDR2 YYNGEE. The CDR3 extends over 16 amino acids. Trimming took 3 bases from V and 1 from J, leaving 15 bases between them. The CDR3 DNA follows: TGTGCCAGCAGCGCCCGCGGGGCTCCGCGCACAGATACGCAGTATTTT. It encodes CASSARGAPRTDTQYF.

The count of this clone is one. The chain couples TRBV18 to TRBJ2-5; 9 bases fit TRBD2. The CDR3 covers 15 residues. Germline-derived CDR1 and CDR2 are KGHSH and LQKENI. V was clipped by 4 bases and J by 1 base; unmatched bases: 4. CDR3 DNA sequence: TGTGCCAGCTCACGCACTAGCGGGCCCCAAGAGACCCAGTACTTC. It is translated as CASSRTSGPQETQYF.

This chain joins TRBV5-6 and TRBJ2-1; 8 nucleotides match TRBD2. This CDR3 comprises 12 residues. The germline CDR1 and CDR2 sequences are SGHDT and YYEEEE. V dropped 2 bases and J dropped 9; count of bases not matched to a gene: 1. CDR3: CASSFAGGEQFF. The CDR3 nucleotides read TGTGCCAGCAGCTTTGCGGGAGGTGAGCAGTTCTTC.

Concerning this clone: Within the sample, other DNA sequences also encode this same CDR3. The chain is built from TRBV27 and TRBJ2-7; TRBD2 agrees at 7 bases. V lost 9 bases, J lost 3 bases, and 2 bases stayed unmatched. CDR1 and CDR2 (germline): MNHEY, SMNVEV (reference sequence). The CDR3 has 11 amino acids. CDR3 in amino acids: CASSGGYEQYF. The CDR3 DNA sequence: TGTGCCAGTTCGGGAGGCTACGAGCAGTACTTC.

This rearrangement joins TRBV5-1 to TRBJ2-7; the D gene is possibly TRBD2 (6 bases). Trimming took off 4 bases at V and 5 bases at J, with 16 bases between the two ends. The CDR3 spans 14 residues. Germline loops: CDR1 SGHRS, CDR2 YFSETQ. The DNA of the CDR3 is TGCGCCAGCAGCCCCTCGATGAGGGAGGACGAGCAGTACTTC. Amino acids: CASSPSMREDEQYF.

The rearrangement joins TRBV2 to TRBJ2-7; 7 bases fit TRBD1. Germline CDR1 SNHLY, CDR2 FYNNEI. The CDR3 is 12 residues long. After removal of 10 bases from V and 6 bases from J, the junction contained 9 bases not matched to a gene. The CDR3 here is CANSNAGGEQYF. CDR3 nucleotides: TGTGCCAACTCGAATGCAGGGGGCGAGCAGTACTTC.

This chain links TRBV7-9 with TRBJ2-3; 10 bases agree with TRBD2. Germline-derived CDR1 and CDR2 are SEHNR and FQNEAQ (reference sequence). Germline trimming cut 4 bases from V and 5 bases from J; bases unmatched to any gene: 9. The CDR3 length is 16 residues. This CDR3 is CASSSKREGRGDTQYF. The CDR3 region has the DNA TGTGCCAGCAGCTCAAAGCGGGAGGGCCGGGGAGATACGCAGTATTTT.

This chain joins TRBV18 and TRBJ1-1; the D is unclear. Germline CDR1 KGHSH, CDR2 LQKENI. Trimming shortened V by 3 bases and J by 3 bases, and 8 bases separated the two germline ends. The CDR3 totals 13 residues. In DNA, the CDR3 is TGTGCCAGCTCACCGGGCCACCACACTGAAGCTTTCTTT. Translated, it gives CASSPGHHTEAFF.

This chain uses TRBV9 with TRBJ2-5, with 7 bases aligning to TRBD2. CDR3 length equals 16 residues. The V segment lost 0 bases and the J segment 0 bases; nucleotides outside the gene matches: 5. Germline V gives CDR1 SGDLS, CDR2 YYNGEE. The CDR3 nucleotides are TGTGCCAGCAGCGTAGAGAGCGGGACGCACCAAGAGACCCAGTACTTC. The encoded protein is CASSVESGTHQETQYF.

The V call is TRBV6-4, the J call TRBJ2-1; a possible D gene is TRBD1 (6 bases). This CDR3 is 15 amino acids long. The V gene's germline CDR1 is MRHNA and CDR2 SNTAGT. Trimming pared 2 bases from V and 4 bases from J, leaving 12 bases between. The CDR3: CASSDGQGWYNEQFF. CDR3 DNA: TGTGCCAGCAGTGACGGGCAGGGGTGGTACAATGAGCAGTTCTTC.

V is TRBV27 and J is TRBJ1-1; no definite D call. This CDR3 has 15 residues. The V end was cut by 5 bases, the J end by 5 bases, with 18 bases between. Germline V CDR1 and CDR2: MNHEY, SMNVEV (reference sequence). The DNA for the CDR3 is TGTGCCAGCAGTAAGCAGGCCCTTAGGCTTACTGAAGCTTTCTTT. Its translation is CASSKQALRLTEAFF.

The chain uses TRBV25-1 and TRBJ2-5; 9 positions agree with TRBD2. The ends lost 4 bases at V and 4 bases at J; junction bases unmatched: 16. From germline, CDR1 is MGHDK and CDR2 SYGVNS. CDR3 length: 18 residues. CDR3 protein: CASSGTSGTSSPGETQYF. Here the CDR3 DNA reads TGTGCCAGCAGTGGGACATCCGGGACTAGCTCCCCGGGAGAGACCCAGTACTTC.

V gene TRBV25-1 combines with J gene TRBJ1-2, with D uncertain. V lost 1 base to trimming and J lost 8 bases, with 11 bases between them. Germline lookup yields CDR1 MGHDK and CDR2 SYGVNS. The CDR3 is made up of 13 amino acids. The CDR3 here is CASSESGLGGYTF. Here the CDR3 DNA reads TGTGCCAGCAGTGAATCTGGCCTAGGAGGCTACACCTTC.

This clone was seen only a few times. The V gene is TRBV6-5, the J gene TRBJ1-1; 8 nucleotides agree with TRBD1. The length of the CDR3 is 13 residues. With V trimmed by 10 bases and J by 7 bases, 11 bases remained unmatched. Germline CDR1 reads MNHEY; CDR2 reads SVGAGI. The CDR3 reads CATQGGGSGEAFF. DNA for the CDR3: TGTGCCACACAGGGGGGGGGATCCGGTGAAGCTTTCTTT.

The rearrangement links TRBV5-1 to TRBJ2-2, with TRBD1 identical over 9 bases. The germline V gene has CDR1 SGHRS and CDR2 YFSETQ. This CDR3 has 17 amino acids. With 4 bases clipped from V and 6 bases from J, the junction kept 13 bases outside the gene matches. DNA of the CDR3: TGCGCCAGCAGCGTCATACTAACAGGGGGCGCAGCCGGGGAGCTGTTTTTT. Encoded protein: CASSVILTGGAAGELFF.

This clone has a handful of counts. The chain couples TRBV30 to TRBJ2-7; 8 bases match TRBD1. CDR3 length: 15 amino acids. CDR1 and CDR2 from the germline V gene are GTSNPN and SVGIG (reference sequence). With V trimmed by 1 base and J by 7 bases, 12 bases remained unmatched. In DNA, the CDR3 is TGTGCCTGGAGTGGCCAGGGGGCCCTAAGGAGGGAGCAGTACTTC. This encodes CAWSGQGALRREQYF.

V and J are TRBV6-5 and TRBJ1-5; 8 bases match TRBD1. CDR1 is MNHEY, CDR2 SVGAGI, per germline. J was trimmed by 1 base and V by 5 bases; bases with no gene match: 4. CDR3 length equals 15 residues. The CDR3 DNA reads TGTGCCAGCAGTGGAGGACAGGGAAGCAATCAGCCCCAGCATTTT. Residues: CASSGGQGSNQPQHF.

DNA of the CDR3: TGTGCCAGCAGCTTACTAGGGGAAGAGAACACTGAAGCTTTCTTT. This translates into CASSLLGEENTEAFF. This chain uses TRBV7-6 with TRBJ1-1, with a tentative D call TRBD1 (5 bases). Germline CDR1 is SGHVS and CDR2 is FNYEAQ. CDR3 length equals 15 residues. V gave up 2 bases and J gave up 1 base, with 11 bases separating them.

This rearrangement joins TRBV11-2 to TRBJ2-3; 14 bases map to TRBD2. The CDR3 is made up of 15 amino acids. Germline V gene sequence: CDR1 SGHAT, CDR2 FQNNGV. The J segment lost 6 bases and the V segment lost 1 base, leaving 0 bases of the junction unmatched. The CDR3 DNA reads as TGTGCCAGCAGCTTAGGACTAGCGGGAGGGGATACGCAGTATTTT. Its translation is CASSLGLAGGDTQYF.

Only a few counts were recorded for this clone. The V and J genes are TRBV30 and TRBJ1-1; tentatively, D is TRBD1 (5 bases). From germline, CDR1 is GTSNPN and CDR2 SVGIG (reference sequence). Trimming stripped 0 bases from V and 3 bases from J, with 17 bases between. This CDR3 contains 16 residues. CDR3 loop: CAWSVLGWGGHTEAFF. The CDR3 region has the DNA TGTGCCTGGAGTGTACTAGGGTGGGGGGGACACACTGAAGCTTTCTTT.

This clone turned up a few times. The rearrangement links TRBV28 to TRBJ1-1, with 8 bases fitting TRBD1. The CDR3 contains 18 residues. V lost 3 bases and J lost 1; bases outside the gene matches: 13. The germline gives CDR1 MDHEN, CDR2 SYDVKM. CDR3 in DNA: TGTGCCAGCAGTTTCCCGCTTCAGACAGGGGAAAGGAACACTGAAGCTTTCTTT. This gives the protein CASSFPLQTGERNTEAFF. The whole variable domain, remainder taken from reference TRBV28 and TRBJ1-1, is DVKVTQSSRYLVKRTGEKVFLECVQDMDHENMFWYRQDPGLGLRLIYFSYDVKMKEKGDIPEGYSVSREKKERFSLILESASTNQTSMYLCASSFPLQTGERNTEAFFGQGTRLTVV.

The chain has TRBV2 and TRBJ2-3, with 12 nucleotides matching TRBD2. V gave up 4 bases and J gave up 14 bases; unmatched junction bases: 4. Germline loops: CDR1 SNHLY, CDR2 FYNNEI. The CDR3 is made up of 12 amino acids. The CDR3 region is CASSGLAGEGYF. The CDR3, as DNA: TGTGCCAGCAGTGGACTAGCGGGAGAAGGGTATTTT.

V is TRBV27 and J is TRBJ2-5; tentative D call: TRBD1 (5 bases). This CDR3 is 13 amino acids long. CDR1 is MNHEY and CDR2 is SMNVEV in the germline V gene (reference sequence). Trimming left V 6 bases short and J 7 bases short, with 15 bases between. The DNA for the CDR3 is TGTGCCAGCAGAGGGGCCGCTCAGGGGACCCAGTACTTC. Translation gives CASRGAAQGTQYF.